The sequence of this T cell receptor (beta chain) was determined in a study of beta chain features in type 1 diabetes. Broader study findings: Reads derived from cDNA could over-represent cells showing high TCR expression. For TCRB rearrangement, an influence of HLA type remained unresolved here.

Trimming took off 2 bases at V and 2 bases at J, with 10 bases between the two ends. This CDR3 spans 15 amino acids. CDR1 is MNHEY and CDR2 is SMNVEV in the germline V gene (reference sequence). Expressed TCRB transcripts got sequenced, as all isolated RNA was reverse transcribed. The data were produced by immunoSEQ multiplex PCR, yet TCRdb's version contains in-frame clones alone and is incomplete. The top ten clones hold approximately 0.093% of a sample with about 620,000 clones, roughly 16% of them seen once. Concerning this clone: Its antigen is unidentified.

This clonotype originated in a man younger than 30 in good health. The source material was naive CD4+ T cells from blood. This chain uses TRBV27 with TRBJ1-5, with D possibly being TRBD1 (6 bases). CDR3 coding DNA: TGTGCCAGCAGTTTAGGGGGGGCTCGCAATCAGCCCCAGCATTTT. Protein product: CASSLGGARNQPQHF.